The 2 T cell receptor beta chains listed next were all sequenced from one sample in a study of blood T cell repertoires in COVID-19. Here immunoSEQ multiplex PCR was the method, and the copy in TCRdb shows in-frame clones only, minus some. The data hold approximately 290,000 clones, with approximately 90% observed a single time. The sequencing input was peripheral blood. The origin of the receptors is a woman in her sixties with acute or convalescent COVID-19.

The chain recombines TRBV6-5 with TRBJ1-1; D is perhaps TRBD1 (5 bases). The CDR3 covers 13 residues. Trimming removed 4 bases at V and 11 bases at J, with 17 bases between. CDR1 and CDR2 from the germline V gene are MNHEY and SVGAGI. The CDR3 nucleotides read TGTGCCAGCAGTTCAGGGAAGCAGTCTTTTGCTTTCTTT. Protein sequence: CASSSGKQSFAFF.

This chain links TRBV11-2 with TRBJ2-3, with 16 bases matching TRBD2. In germline, CDR1 is SGHAT, CDR2 FQNNGV. J was trimmed by 5 bases and V by 7 bases; bases with no gene match: 6. The CDR3 contains 16 residues. CDR3 region: CASTPGLAGGIDTQYF. CDR3 sequence (DNA): TGTGCCAGCACCCCGGGACTAGCGGGAGGGATAGATACGCAGTATTTT.